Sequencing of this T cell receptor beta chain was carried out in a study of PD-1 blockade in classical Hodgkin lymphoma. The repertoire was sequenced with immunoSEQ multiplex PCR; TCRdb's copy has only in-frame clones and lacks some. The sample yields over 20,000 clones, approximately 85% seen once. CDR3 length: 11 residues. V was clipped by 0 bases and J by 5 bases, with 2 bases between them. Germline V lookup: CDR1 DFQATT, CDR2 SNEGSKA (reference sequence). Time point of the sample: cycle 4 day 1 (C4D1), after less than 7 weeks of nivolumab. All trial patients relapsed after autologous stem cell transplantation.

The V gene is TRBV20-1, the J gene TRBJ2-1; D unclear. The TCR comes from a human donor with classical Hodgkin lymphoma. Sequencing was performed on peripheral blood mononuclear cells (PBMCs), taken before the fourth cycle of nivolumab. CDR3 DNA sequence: TGCAGTGCTAGAGACAACAATGAGCAGTTCTTC. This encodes CSARDNNEQFF.